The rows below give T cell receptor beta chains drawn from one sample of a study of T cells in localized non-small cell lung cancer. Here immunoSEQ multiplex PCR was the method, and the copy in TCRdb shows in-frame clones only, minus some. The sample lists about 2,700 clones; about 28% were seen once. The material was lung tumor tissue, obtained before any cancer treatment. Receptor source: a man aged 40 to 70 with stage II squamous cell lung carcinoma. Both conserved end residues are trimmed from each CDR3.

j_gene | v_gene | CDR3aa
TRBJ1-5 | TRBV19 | ASSPWTAPSNQPQH
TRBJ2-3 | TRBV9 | ASTPGARTDTQY
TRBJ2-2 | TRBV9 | ASGTRNTGELF
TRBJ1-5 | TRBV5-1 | ASSLEGQEGQPQH
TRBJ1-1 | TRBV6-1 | ASSEEGGFVAF
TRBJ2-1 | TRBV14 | ASSRGGGNEQF
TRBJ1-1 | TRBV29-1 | SVIPLETEAF
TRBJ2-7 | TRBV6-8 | ASRDTGTGYEQY
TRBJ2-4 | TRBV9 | ASSEMTGDHKNIQY
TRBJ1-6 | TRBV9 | ASSVDGNPGNSPLH
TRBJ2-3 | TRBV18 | ASSPLGGAGRDTDTQY
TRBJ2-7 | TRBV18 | ASSQREESHEQY
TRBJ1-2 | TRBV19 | ASSIDSGTGIFGYT
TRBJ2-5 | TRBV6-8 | ASSYTSWETQY
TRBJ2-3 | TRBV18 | ASSLTAGDTQY
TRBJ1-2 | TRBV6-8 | ASSYGGYYGYT
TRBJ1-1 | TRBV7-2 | ASSFIENTEAF
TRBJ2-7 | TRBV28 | ASSPGQGYEQY
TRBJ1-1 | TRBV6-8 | ASSYVGGTEAF
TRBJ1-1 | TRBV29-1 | SGGDLNTEAF
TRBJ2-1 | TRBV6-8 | ASSLQASSYNEQF
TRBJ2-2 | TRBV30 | ARGRGLSNTGELF
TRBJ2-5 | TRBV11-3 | ASSLRDTKETQY
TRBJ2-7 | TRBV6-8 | ASSYSPPGGGGGEQY
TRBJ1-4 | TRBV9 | ASSPLSGDEKLF
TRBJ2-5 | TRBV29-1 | SVATGLQETQY
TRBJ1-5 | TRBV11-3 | ASSFGLESNQPQH
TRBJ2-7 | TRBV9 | ASSDIAGDISSYEQY
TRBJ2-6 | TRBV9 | ASSGVGPLGANVLT
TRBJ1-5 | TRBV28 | ASSLFGASSNQPQH
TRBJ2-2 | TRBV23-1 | ASSQGDAGELF
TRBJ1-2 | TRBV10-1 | ASSADSGYT
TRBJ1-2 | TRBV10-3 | AISESTGYSNYGYT
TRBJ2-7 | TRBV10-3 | ASRTSGSYEQY
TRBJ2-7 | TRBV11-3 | ASSSGQGGRGEQY
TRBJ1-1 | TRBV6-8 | ASSYGQVEAF
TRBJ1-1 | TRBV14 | ASSQYSAPREAF
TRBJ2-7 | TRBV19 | ASSPNMAPQVHEQY
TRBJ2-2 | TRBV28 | ASSFRNTGELF
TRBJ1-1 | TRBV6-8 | ASRSDRGLTEAF
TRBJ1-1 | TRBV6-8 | ASSYSADGAF
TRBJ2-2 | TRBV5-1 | ASSWTPSHDTGELF
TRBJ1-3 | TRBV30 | AWSGYSGNTIY
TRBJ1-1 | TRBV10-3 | AISESTGIAEAF